This T cell receptor (beta chain) was identified during a study of cytotoxic CD8 clonotypes in ibrutinib-treated CLL. Findings of the study overall: Rising at ibrutinib response, clonality subsequently fell back toward baseline at progression. Baseline-level clonality went beyond age-matched healthy donors and moved in step with circulating CD8+ T-cell counts.

Clones were sequenced by immunoSEQ multiplex PCR, and TCRdb holds only the in-frame ones, with some missing. The repertoire holds just over 200,000 clones, with around 70% as singletons. V lost 6 bases, J lost 2 bases, and 11 bases stayed unmatched. This CDR3 comprises 17 residues. Germline V CDR1 and CDR2: MRHNA, SNTAGT. As to this clone: What it binds is unknown.

This sequence originates from a human donor with chronic lymphocytic leukemia. The chain joins TRBV6-4 to TRBJ2-3; 10 bases agree with TRBD2. The sequencing used PBMCs, collected after 12 months of ibrutinib treatment. The CDR3 DNA follows: TGTGCCAGCAGCCATCAAAGGACTAGCGGATTCACAGATACGCAGTATTTT. Its translation: CASSHQRTSGFTDTQYF.